Listed below are T cell receptor beta chains from one sample, sequenced in a study of radiotherapy plus CTLA-4 blockade in lung cancer. The table came from immunoSEQ multiplex PCR; TCRdb's copy has only in-frame clones and leaves some out. The repertoire has some 70,000 clones, around 80% of them found once; the top ten carry over 7.5%. The source was peripheral blood, collected from a patient treated with radiotherapy plus ipilimumab. All receptors derive from a human donor with non-small cell lung cancer who had a complete response to radiotherapy plus ipilimumab. The conserved cysteine and the conserved F or W are not part of the CDR3 here. D genes are given only for firm matches.

>TRBV7-2|-|TRBJ2-3
ASSLIGTVPLDTQY
>TRBV27|TRBD1|TRBJ1-6
ASSLGRDRGSYNSPLH
>TRBV4-3|TRBD2|TRBJ2-3
ASSQDGAGGFDTQY
>TRBV5-4|TRBD2|TRBJ2-1
ASSLGGLAGGLEQF
>TRBV10-2|-|TRBJ1-5
ASSESTGGNQPQH
>TRBV18|-|TRBJ2-1
ASSPQPAYEQF
>TRBV6-5|-|TRBJ1-1
ASSSPAGNTEAF
>TRBV5-1|-|TRBJ1-6
ASSLESGLNSPLH
>TRBV7-3|-|TRBJ2-1
ASSLDRDINEQF
>TRBV10-2|-|TRBJ2-7
ASSAVYEQY
>TRBV7-2|-|TRBJ1-5
ASSSPLQKLGQPQH
>TRBV7-8|-|TRBJ1-3
ASSLVTGASGGNTIY
>TRBV5-1|TRBD1|TRBJ1-1
ASSRDRVTEAF
>TRBV6-5|TRBD1|TRBJ1-2
ASSYMGQEYGYT
>TRBV5-6|-|TRBJ2-1
ASSEEGSYNEQF
>TRBV30|-|TRBJ1-2
AWSSRRGDGYT